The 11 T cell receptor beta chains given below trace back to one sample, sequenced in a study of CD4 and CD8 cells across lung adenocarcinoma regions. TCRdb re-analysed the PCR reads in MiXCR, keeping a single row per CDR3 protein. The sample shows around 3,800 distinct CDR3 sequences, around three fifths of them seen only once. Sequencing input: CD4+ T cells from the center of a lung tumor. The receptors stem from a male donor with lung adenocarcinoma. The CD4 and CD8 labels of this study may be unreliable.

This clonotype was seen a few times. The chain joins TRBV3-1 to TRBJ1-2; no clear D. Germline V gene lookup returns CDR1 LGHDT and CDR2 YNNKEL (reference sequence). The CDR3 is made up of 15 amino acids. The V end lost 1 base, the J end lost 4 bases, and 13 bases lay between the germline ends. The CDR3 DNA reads TGTGCCAGCAGCCAAGGGCCGGGATCGAGCTATGGCTACACCTTC. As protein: CASSQGPGSSYGYTF. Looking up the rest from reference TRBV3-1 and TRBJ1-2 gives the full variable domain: DTAVSQTPKYLVTQMGNDKSIKCEQNLGHDTMYWYKQDSKKFLKIMFSYNNKELIINETVPNRFSPKSPDKAHLNLHINSLELGDSAVYFCASSQGPGSSYGYTFGSGTRLTVV.

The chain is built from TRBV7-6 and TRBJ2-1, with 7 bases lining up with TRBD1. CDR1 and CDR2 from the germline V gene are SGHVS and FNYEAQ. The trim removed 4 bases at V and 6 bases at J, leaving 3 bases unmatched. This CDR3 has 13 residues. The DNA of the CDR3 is TGTGCCAGCAGCTGGACAGGCGGCAATGAGCAGTTCTTC. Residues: CASSWTGGNEQFF. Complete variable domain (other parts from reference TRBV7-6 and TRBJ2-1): GAGVSQSPRYKVTKRGQDVALRCDPISGHVSLYWYRQALGQGPEFLTYFNYEAQQDKSGLPNDRFSAERPEGSISTLTIQRTEQRDSAMYRCASSWTGGNEQFFGPGTRLTVL.

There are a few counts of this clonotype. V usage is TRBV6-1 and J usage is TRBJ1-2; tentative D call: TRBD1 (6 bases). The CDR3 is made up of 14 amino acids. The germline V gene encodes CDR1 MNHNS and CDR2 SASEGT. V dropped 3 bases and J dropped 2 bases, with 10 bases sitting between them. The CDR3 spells CASSEAGANYGYTF. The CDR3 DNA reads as TGTGCCAGCAGTGAGGCGGGGGCGAACTATGGCTACACCTTC.

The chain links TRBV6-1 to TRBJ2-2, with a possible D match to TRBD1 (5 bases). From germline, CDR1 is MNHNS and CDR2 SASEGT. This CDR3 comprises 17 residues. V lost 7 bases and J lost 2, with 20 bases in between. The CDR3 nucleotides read TGTGCCAGCACGGACCCCACAGGTTGGACAAACACCGGGGAGCTGTTTTTT. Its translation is CASTDPTGWTNTGELFF.

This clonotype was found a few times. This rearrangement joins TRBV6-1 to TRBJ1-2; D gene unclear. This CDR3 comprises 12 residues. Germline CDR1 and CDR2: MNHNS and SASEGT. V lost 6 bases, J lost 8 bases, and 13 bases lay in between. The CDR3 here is CASSRTAGGYTF. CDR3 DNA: TGTGCCAGCAGCCGGACGGCCGGGGGCTACACCTTC.

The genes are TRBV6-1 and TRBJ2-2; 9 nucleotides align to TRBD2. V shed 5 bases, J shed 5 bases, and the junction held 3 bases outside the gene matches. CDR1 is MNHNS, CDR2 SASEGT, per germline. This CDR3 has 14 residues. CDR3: CASSRSGGTGELFF. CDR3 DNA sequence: TGTGCCAGCAGTAGGAGCGGGGGGACCGGGGAGCTGTTTTTT.

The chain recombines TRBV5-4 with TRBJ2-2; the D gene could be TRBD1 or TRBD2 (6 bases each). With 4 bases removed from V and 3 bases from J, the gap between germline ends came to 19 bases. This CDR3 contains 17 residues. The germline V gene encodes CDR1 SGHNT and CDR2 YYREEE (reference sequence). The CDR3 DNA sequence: TGTGCCAGCAGCCGGCTAGTCGGGGGACAAGACACCGGGGAGCTGTTTTTT. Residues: CASSRLVGGQDTGELFF.

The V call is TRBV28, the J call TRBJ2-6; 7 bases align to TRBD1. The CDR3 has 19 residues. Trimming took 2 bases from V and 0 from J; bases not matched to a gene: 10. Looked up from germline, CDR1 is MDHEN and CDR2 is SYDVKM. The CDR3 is CASSLPRTGGGSGANVLTF. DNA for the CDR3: TGTGCCAGCAGTTTACCAAGGACAGGAGGAGGCTCTGGGGCCAACGTCCTGACTTTC.

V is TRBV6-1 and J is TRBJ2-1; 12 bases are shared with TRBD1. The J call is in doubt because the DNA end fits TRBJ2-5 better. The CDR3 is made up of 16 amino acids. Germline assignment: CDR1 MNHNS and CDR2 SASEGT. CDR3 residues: CASSEWGQGAGETQYF. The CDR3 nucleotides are TGTGCCAGCAGCGAATGGGGACAGGGGGCGGGGGAGACCCAGTACTTC.

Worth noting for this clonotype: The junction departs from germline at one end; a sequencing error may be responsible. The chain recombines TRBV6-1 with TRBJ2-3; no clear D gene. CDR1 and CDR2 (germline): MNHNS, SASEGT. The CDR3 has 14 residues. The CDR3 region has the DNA TGTGCCAGCAGTGCTCAGGCCGGCACAGATACTCAGTACTTT. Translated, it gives CASSAQAGTDTQYF.

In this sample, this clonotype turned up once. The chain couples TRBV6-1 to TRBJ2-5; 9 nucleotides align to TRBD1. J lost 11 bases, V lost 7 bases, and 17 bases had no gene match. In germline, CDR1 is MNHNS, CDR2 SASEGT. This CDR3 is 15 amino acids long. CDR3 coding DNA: TGTGCCAGCACTCCGGGACAGGGCTTACAAAATGAGCAGTACTTC. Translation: CASTPGQGLQNEQYF.